The rows below give T cell receptor beta chains drawn from one sample of a study of shared clonotypes between healthy human individuals. The assay was immunoSEQ multiplex PCR, and TCRdb's table has in-frame clones only and misses some. The sample contains some 470,000 clones, about 79% of which appear only once. Sequencing was done on a sample of PBMCs. Every receptor here comes from a woman aged 40 to 55 in good health. Some clones in this sample may be carry-over from other donors' samples. The CDR3 runs from the conserved cysteine through the conserved F or W. A D gene is named only where the DNA matches it firmly. Expanded clones get a size class; other rows say once, few or many, or leave the size out.

>-|TRBJ1-1|-|TRBV5-1
TGCGCCAGCAGCTTGGAGGGAGGTCCGGGTGAAGCTTTCTTT
CASSLEGGPGEAFF
>-|TRBJ2-1|TRBD2|TRBV5-4
TGTGCCAGCAGCTTTGGTGGGAGGGGATACAATGAGCAGTTCTTC
CASSFGGRGYNEQFF
>-|TRBJ2-3|-|TRBV9
TGTGCCAGCACCAAGGGGGGCCCCACAGATACGCAGTATTTT
CASTKGGPTDTQYF
>-|TRBJ1-4|TRBD1|TRBV5-5
TGTGCCAGCAGGCGGCCTGGACAGGAGGAAAAACTGTTTTTT
CASRRPGQEEKLFF
>-|TRBJ2-7|-|TRBV30
TGTGCCTGGAGCATAAGACTAACAGCCTACGAGCAGTACTTC
CAWSIRLTAYEQYF
>-|TRBJ2-5|TRBD2|TRBV7-9
TGTGCCAGCAGCCCAGGGGTAGCGGGGGGCCAAGAGACCCAGTACTTC
CASSPGVAGGQETQYF
>-|TRBJ1-1|-|TRBV4-1
TGCGCCAGCAGCCAGGACAGACAATCCACTGAAGCTTTCTTT
CASSQDRQSTEAFF
>-|TRBJ1-4|-|TRBV6-1
TGTGCCATCTCCAGCCGTCAGGGTTCAATGGTAAAACTGTTTTTT
CAISSRQGSMVKLFF
>-|TRBJ2-7|TRBD2|TRBV29-1
TGCAGCGTTGAAGCATTTCGACTAGCGGGAGGCTACGAGCAGTACTTC
CSVEAFRLAGGYEQYF
>-|TRBJ1-2|-|TRBV4-1
TGCGCCAGCAGCCCGGGACCGTACCTGGAGAACTATGGCTACACCTTC
CASSPGPYLENYGYTF
>once|TRBJ2-1|-|TRBV11-2
TGTGCCAGCAGCCGAAACCGGGACCGAGTGTACGGGCAGTTCTTC
CASSRNRDRVYGQFF
>-|TRBJ1-1|-|TRBV18
TGTGCCAGCTCACCAGGGCTTGCCATGAACACTGAAGCTTTCTTT
CASSPGLAMNTEAFF
>-|TRBJ2-2|TRBD2|TRBV27
TGTGCCAGCAGAACCCAGGCGGGAGTGAACACCGGGGAGCTGTTTTTT
CASRTQAGVNTGELFF
>-|TRBJ2-7|TRBD1|TRBV5-1
TGCGCCAGCAGCTTGGCACAGGGGATCTCCTACGAGCAGTACTTC
CASSLAQGISYEQYF
>-|TRBJ2-7|-|TRBV19
TGTGCCAGTAGCATGGGAAGGGCAACTTACGAGCAGTACTTC
CASSMGRATYEQYF
>-|TRBJ2-3|TRBD2|TRBV4-1
TGCGCCAGCAGCCGAGGACTAGCGGGAGGGCCTGGAATAGGAACAGATACGCAGTATTTT
CASSRGLAGGPGIGTDTQYF
>few|TRBJ2-2|TRBD2|TRBV28
TGTGCCAGCAGACTTACGGGCGGGAGGAGCTCCGGGGAGCTGTTTTTT
CASRLTGGRSSGELFF
>-|TRBJ1-4|-|TRBV27
TGTGCCAGCAGTTCCTACCTCAGGGGAAGTCGTGAAAAACTGTTTTTT
CASSSYLRGSREKLFF
>-|TRBJ1-2|TRBD1|TRBV13
TGTGCCAGCAGCCCAGGACAGGTCTATGGCTACACCTTC
CASSPGQVYGYTF
>-|TRBJ2-1|-|TRBV7-2
TGTGCCAGCAGCTTAGGCGGGACCAAATACAATGAGCAGTTCTTC
CASSLGGTKYNEQFF
>-|TRBJ2-5|-|TRBV7-9
TGTGCCAGCAGCTTGACGGGAGCGAGAGGGGGAGAGACCCAGTACTTC
CASSLTGARGGETQYF
>-|TRBJ1-1|TRBD1|TRBV4-1
TGCGCCAGCAGCCGCACTGACAGGGAGGTCCCTGAAGCTTTCTTT
CASSRTDREVPEAFF
>few|TRBJ2-7|TRBD1|TRBV28
TGTGCCAGCAGCCAGGGGGCGCGGGAGCAGTACTTC
CASSQGAREQYF
>-|TRBJ2-7|-|TRBV6-1
TGTGCCAGCAACCTACGACAGAGCTACGAGCAGTACTTC
CASNLRQSYEQYF